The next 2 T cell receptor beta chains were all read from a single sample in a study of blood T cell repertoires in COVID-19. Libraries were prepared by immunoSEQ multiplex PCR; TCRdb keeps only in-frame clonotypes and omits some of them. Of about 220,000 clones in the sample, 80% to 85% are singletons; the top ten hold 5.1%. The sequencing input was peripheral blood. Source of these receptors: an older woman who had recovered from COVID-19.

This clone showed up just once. CDR3 loop: CASSFGRGGFTDTQYF. CDR3 sequence (DNA): TGTGCCAGCAGCTTCGGGCGGGGGGGCTTCACAGATACGCAGTATTTT. The genes are TRBV7-2 and TRBJ2-3; 9 positions agree with TRBD2. Germline CDR1 and CDR2: SGHTA and FQGNSA. The CDR3 consists of 16 residues. Trimming removed 3 bases from V and 2 bases from J; junction bases left unmatched: 6.

The CDR3 sequence: CASSITGTPQETQYF. For the CDR3, the DNA is TGTGCCAGTAGTATAACAGGCACTCCCCAAGAGACCCAGTACTTC. V usage is TRBV19 and J usage is TRBJ2-5, with D perhaps TRBD1 (5 bases). Germline lookup yields CDR1 LNHDA and CDR2 SQIVND (reference sequence). Trimming took off 2 bases at V and 1 base at J, with 11 bases between the two ends. This CDR3 has 15 residues. Filled out from reference TRBV19 and TRBJ2-5, the complete variable domain reads DGGITQSPKYLFRKEGQNVTLSCEQNLNHDAMYWYRQDPGQGLRLIYYSQIVNDFQKGDIAEGYSVSREKKESFPLTVTSAQKNPTAFYLCASSITGTPQETQYFGPGTRLLVL.